Below are 15 T cell receptor beta chains sequenced from a single sample in a study of T cells and Merkel cell carcinoma outcomes. TCRdb's copy holds only in-frame clones and misses some; the assay was immunoSEQ multiplex PCR. Of 15,000 or so clones in the sample, over 70% were seen once. Sequenced input: tumor tissue from Merkel cell carcinoma. The receptors stem from a human donor with Merkel cell carcinoma.

The V and J genes are TRBV28 and TRBJ1-1; D not resolved. The CDR3 totals 14 residues. Per the germline V gene, CDR1 is MDHEN and CDR2 is SYDVKM. The V end lost 7 bases, the J end lost 1 base, and 13 bases lay between the germline ends. The CDR3 spells CASTHRGGNTEAFF. CDR3 nucleotide sequence: TGTGCCAGCACCCACCGCGGAGGGAACACTGAAGCTTTCTTT.

This chain joins TRBV9 and TRBJ2-2, with TRBD2 identical over 8 bases. The germline gives CDR1 SGDLS, CDR2 YYNGEE. The CDR3 contains 14 residues. The junction had 0 bases not matched to a gene; V was cut back by 5 bases and J by 0 bases. CDR3 region: CASRTSANTGELFF. In nucleotides, the CDR3 is TGTGCCAGCAGGACTAGCGCGAACACCGGGGAGCTGTTTTTT. The variable domain in full, completed from reference TRBV9 and TRBJ2-2, reads DSGVTQTPKHLITATGQRVTLRCSPRSGDLSVYWYQQSLDQGLQFLIQYYNGEERAKGNILERFSAQQFPDLHSELNLSSLELGDSALYFCASRTSANTGELFFGEGSRLTVL.

The CDR3 bases are TGTGCCAGCAGCTCTTCCTGGCAGGGGACTGAAGCTTTCTTT. This encodes CASSSSWQGTEAFF. The V gene is TRBV7-9, the J gene TRBJ1-1; D might be TRBD1 (6 bases). Germline V gene lookup returns CDR1 SEHNR and CDR2 FQNEAQ (reference sequence). V was pared by 4 bases and J by 5 bases, with 14 bases between. The CDR3 totals 14 residues.

This chain connects TRBV13 to TRBJ1-2; TRBD1 aligns across 7 bases. Germline trimming cut 0 bases from V and 4 bases from J; bases unmatched to any gene: 2. Per germline, CDR1 PRHDT and CDR2 FYEKMQ (reference sequence). This CDR3 contains 14 residues. CDR3 sequence: CASSLGQGSYGYTF. Written as DNA, the CDR3 is TGTGCCAGCAGCTTAGGACAGGGGAGCTATGGCTACACCTTC.

This chain links TRBV7-2 with TRBJ1-1; D unclear. The length of the CDR3 is 13 residues. Per the germline V gene, CDR1 is SGHTA and CDR2 is FQGNSA. Trimming pared 8 bases from V and 8 bases from J, leaving 18 bases between. The CDR3 here is CASRPPSGIEAFF. As DNA, the CDR3 is TGTGCCAGCCGCCCACCGAGCGGAATCGAAGCTTTCTTT.

The chain links TRBV7-9 to TRBJ2-5; D uncertain. Trimming left V 9 bases short and J 3 bases short, with 17 bases between. The CDR3 spans 14 residues. The germline V gene has CDR1 SEHNR and CDR2 FQNEAQ (reference sequence). The CDR3 nucleotides read TGTGCCAGTTCCCCCGCTTTGGGAAAAGAGACCCAGTACTTC. This sequence encodes CASSPALGKETQYF.

The chain is built from TRBV4-2 and TRBJ1-4; D is possibly TRBD1 (6 bases). Germline values: CDR1 LGHNA, CDR2 YNFKEQ. Trimming pared 1 base from V and 4 bases from J, leaving 13 bases between. The CDR3 length is 16 residues. In nucleotides, the CDR3 is TGTGCCAGCAGCCAAGCCCTGGGGGGCTTTAATGAAAAACTGTTTTTT. This sequence encodes CASSQALGGFNEKLFF.

The chain recombines TRBV10-3 with TRBJ2-7, with D possibly matching TRBD1 (6 bases). Germline V lookup: CDR1 ENHRY, CDR2 SYGVKD. CDR3 length: 14 residues. Trimming shortened V by 4 bases and J by 2 bases, and 12 bases separated the two germline ends. The CDR3 DNA follows: TGTGCCATCAGTGGTCAGGGGACCCCCTACGAGCAGTACTTC. As protein: CAISGQGTPYEQYF.

The V gene is TRBV2, the J gene TRBJ2-3, with 8 nucleotides matching TRBD2. The CDR3 spans 14 residues. The ends lost 11 bases at V and 0 bases at J; junction bases unmatched: 7. In germline, CDR1 is SNHLY, CDR2 FYNNEI. CDR3 loop: CAGASGSSTDTQYF. The CDR3 bases are TGTGCCGGGGCTAGCGGGTCTAGCACAGATACGCAGTATTTT.

V and J are TRBV18 and TRBJ2-2; D unclear. The CDR3 length is 18 residues. V was clipped by 2 bases and J by 0 bases, with 16 bases between them. Germline CDR1 and CDR2: KGHSH and LQKENI. The CDR3 is CASSPMAGTTANTGELFF. The CDR3 DNA is TGTGCCAGCTCACCAATGGCCGGAACCACCGCGAACACCGGGGAGCTGTTTTTT.

The gene calls are TRBV30 and TRBJ1-3, with a weak D call TRBD1 (6 bases). Germline loops: CDR1 GTSNPN, CDR2 SVGIG (reference sequence). This CDR3 region has 15 residues. The V and J ends lost 7 bases and 2 bases respectively, with 18 bases between them. For the CDR3, the DNA is TGTGCCTCCAACATGGGAGGGGGTGCTGGAAACACCATATATTTT. This gives the protein CASNMGGGAGNTIYF.

V gene TRBV7-8 combines with J gene TRBJ1-2; 10 positions match TRBD1. J lost 4 bases, V lost 4 bases, and 9 bases had no gene match. The CDR3 is made up of 16 amino acids. Germline V gives CDR1 SGHVS, CDR2 FQNEAQ. In DNA, the CDR3 is TGTGCCAGCAGCTCCGGACAGGGGGTAATTGGCTATGGCTACACCTTC. Translating gives CASSSGQGVIGYGYTF.

The chain couples TRBV2 to TRBJ2-1; TRBD1 aligns across 9 bases. The germline gives CDR1 SNHLY, CDR2 FYNNEI. The trim removed 6 bases at V and 2 bases at J, leaving 8 bases unmatched. The length of the CDR3 is 16 residues. The CDR3 nucleotides read TGTGCCAGCAGGCCCACAGGGGGCGCGACCTACAATGAGCAGTTCTTC. It encodes CASRPTGGATYNEQFF.

The DNA of the CDR3 is TGTGCCACCAGCAGAAGGGGACAGGGGAACACTGAAGCTTTCTTT. Its protein is CATSRRGQGNTEAFF. V is TRBV15 and J is TRBJ1-1; TRBD1 matches 9 bases. The germline V gene has CDR1 LNHNV and CDR2 YYDKDF (reference sequence). V shed 2 bases and J 1 base; nucleotides not matched to a gene: 2. The CDR3 contains 15 residues. The entire variable domain, with the rest obtained from reference TRBV15 and TRBJ1-1, is as follows: DAMVIQNPRYQVTQFGKPVTLSCSQTLNHNVMYWYQQKSSQAPKLLFHYYDKDFNNEADTPDNFQSRRPNTSFCFLDIRSPGLGDTAMYLCATSRRGQGNTEAFFGQGTRLTVV.

The rearrangement uses TRBV9 and TRBJ2-5; D perhaps matches TRBD2 (5 bases). Between the trimmed V and J ends, which lost 0 bases and 0 bases, there was a span of 9 bases. Per germline, CDR1 SGDLS and CDR2 YYNGEE. The CDR3 runs 15 residues. CDR3 in DNA: TGTGCCAGCAGCGTAGGTGGGGAGTACCAAGAGACCCAGTACTTC. Residues: CASSVGGEYQETQYF.